The clone carrying this T cell receptor (beta chain) has at least ten counts. The antigen is undetermined. These data originate in a study of T-cell reconstitution after alpha-beta-depleted transplantation in children. Study-wide results and limits: Diversity of TCRbeta at day 60 was high in some patients, arising from surviving recipient T cells and thymic progenitors. At one year after transplant, newly produced T cells mostly accounted for T-cell counts and diversity. At around two months after transplant, the alpha-beta T cells were reportedly derived from several hundred expanded clones that came from non-depleted graft cells.

The CDR3 spans 15 residues. V was pared by 4 bases and J by 12 bases, with 23 bases between. CDR1 and CDR2 from the germline V gene are SGHRS and YFSETQ. It was with unique molecular identifiers that the TCRbeta library was prepared. MiXCR, applied by TCRdb to the PCR reads, yields one record per CDR3 protein. The sample carries hundreds of thousands of distinct CDR3 sequences, about an eighth recorded once. Sequenced here: PBMCs, sampled before TCRalphabeta/CD19-depleted stem cell transplant. This sequence was found in a girl aged 2 to 9 with congenital amegakaryocytic thrombocytopenia, due to receive a stem cell transplant. The genes are TRBV5-1 and TRBJ2-1, with D hard to call. The CDR3 is CASSTRTTTNDGQFF. CDR3 sequence (DNA): TGCGCCAGCAGCACTCGAACTACAACCAATGATGGGCAGTTCTTC.